One sample yielded the 14 T cell receptor beta chains listed below, sequenced in a study of beta chain features in type 1 diabetes. The whole isolated RNA underwent reverse transcription, so sequencing captured expressed TCRB transcripts. Some clones are missing from TCRdb's copy, which holds only in-frame ones; the method was immunoSEQ multiplex PCR. Of 200,000 to 300,000 clones listed, around 21% are singletons. Their target antigens are unknown. Study conclusions and caveats: Within each of all four CD4+ subsets, Type 1 diabetes patients had TCRB CDR3s that were moderately but significantly shorter.

Sequences were obtained from naive CD4+ T cells from blood. The receptors were sampled from a woman in her thirties or forties with type 1 diabetes.

This clone was counted a single time. This chain connects TRBV6-1 to TRBJ1-6, with D hard to call. The CDR3 covers 16 residues. Germline CDR1 is MNHNS and CDR2 is SASEGT. V lost 4 bases and J 0 bases, leaving 10 bases between the germline ends. CDR3 nucleotide sequence: TGTGCCAGCAGTGCCATACAAAGCTCCTATAATTCACCCCTCCACTTT. Protein sequence: CASSAIQSSYNSPLHF.

This chain uses TRBV2 with TRBJ1-5; D not certain. Germline assignment: CDR1 SNHLY and CDR2 FYNNEI. Trimming took 5 bases from V and 4 from J, leaving 9 bases between them. This CDR3 has 13 residues. The CDR3 DNA is TGTGCCAGCAGTACCCAGAGGAATCAGCCCCAGCATTTT. This encodes CASSTQRNQPQHF.

The chain links TRBV29-1 to TRBJ2-3, with 7 bases identical to TRBD1. J gave up 0 bases and V 8 bases, and 5 bases lay outside the gene matches. Germline V gives CDR1 SQVTM, CDR2 ANQGSEA. The CDR3 consists of 13 residues. As DNA, the CDR3 is TGCAGCTTCGGACAGGCTAGCACAGATACGCAGTATTTT. Protein product: CSFGQASTDTQYF.

The table lists this clone with a few counts. The chain joins TRBV9 to TRBJ2-5; TRBD1 might be the D (5 bases). Germline V lookup: CDR1 SGDLS, CDR2 YYNGEE. The germline V and J ends were trimmed by 7 bases and 1 base, with 14 bases remaining between them. There are 14 residues in the CDR3. Written as DNA, the CDR3 is TGTGCCAGCGCACCGCGGACATCCCAAGAGACCCAGTACTTC. Translating gives CASAPRTSQETQYF.

This clone has a handful of counts. The V gene is TRBV4-2, the J gene TRBJ1-5; tentatively, D is TRBD1 (5 bases). CDR3 length: 14 amino acids. Deletions cut 0 bases from V and 5 bases from J, with 8 bases between. Germline CDR1 and CDR2: LGHNA and YNFKEQ. CDR3 protein: CASSQEGPYQPQHF. The CDR3 DNA reads as TGTGCCAGCAGCCAAGAGGGGCCTTATCAGCCCCAGCATTTT.

The chain is built from TRBV19 and TRBJ2-7, with 12 bases fitting TRBD2. Germline assignment: CDR1 LNHDA and CDR2 SQIVND (reference sequence). V lost 5 bases and J lost 7; bases outside the gene matches: 9. The CDR3 has 15 amino acids. The CDR3 DNA follows: TGTGCCAGTAGTCTGCGACTAGCGGGAGCCGGTGAGCAGTACTTC. Residues: CASSLRLAGAGEQYF.

This clone occurred a few times. CDR3 region: CASSVLGTAGGEQYF. CDR3 nucleotide sequence: TGTGCCAGCAGCGTCCTTGGGACCGCGGGGGGGGAGCAGTACTTC. The chain combines TRBV9 with TRBJ2-7, with 9 bases fitting TRBD2. This CDR3 has 15 residues. Germline assignment: CDR1 SGDLS and CDR2 YYNGEE. Losses at the gene ends were 2 bases for V and 7 bases for J; bases not matched to a gene: 10.

This clone was counted between two and nine times. The same CDR3 is also encoded by other DNA sequences in this sample. The V call is TRBV19, the J call TRBJ2-2; D remains unclear. V was trimmed by 7 bases and J by 2 bases, leaving 2 bases between them. Germline-derived CDR1 and CDR2 are LNHDA and SQIVND (reference sequence). This CDR3 contains 11 residues. This chain's CDR3 is CASTNTGELFF. The CDR3 DNA sequence: TGTGCCAGTACTAACACCGGGGAGCTGTTTTTT.

This clone was seen only a few times. V is TRBV30 and J is TRBJ2-1, with 7 bases matching TRBD1. V gave up 7 bases and J gave up 2 bases; unmatched junction bases: 8. This CDR3 has 14 residues. Germline loops: CDR1 GTSNPN, CDR2 SVGIG (reference sequence). CDR3 residues: CAYAQGVTYNEQFF. The CDR3 nucleotides are TGTGCCTACGCCCAGGGGGTGACCTACAATGAGCAGTTCTTC.

This clone was found a few times. This sequence joins TRBV15 and TRBJ2-5; D may be TRBD2 (6 bases). The V end was cut by 5 bases, the J end by 1 base, with 20 bases between. Germline V CDR1 and CDR2: LNHNV, YYDKDF (reference sequence). CDR3 size: 17 residues. The CDR3: CATSRNPGGTLQETQYF. CDR3 DNA sequence: TGTGCCACCAGCCGAAACCCCGGGGGTACCCTCCAAGAGACCCAGTACTTC.

The chain uses TRBV9 and TRBJ2-7, with a tentative D call TRBD2 (6 bases). Germline V gives CDR1 SGDLS, CDR2 YYNGEE. V was cut by 0 bases and J by 2 bases, with 18 bases left in between. The CDR3 length is 17 residues. This CDR3 is CASSVGATGAGTYEQYF. CDR3 DNA sequence: TGTGCCAGCAGCGTAGGGGCGACTGGGGCGGGGACCTACGAGCAGTACTTC.

This clone was recorded only once. The chain has TRBV9 and TRBJ2-1; 14 bases are shared with TRBD2. This CDR3 contains 17 residues. Losses at the gene ends were 6 bases for V and 7 bases for J; bases not matched to a gene: 12. Germline V gene sequence: CDR1 SGDLS, CDR2 YYNGEE. The CDR3: CASNPGTSGSSINEQFF. The CDR3 bases are TGTGCCAGCAACCCAGGGACTAGCGGGAGTTCAATTAATGAGCAGTTCTTC.

The chain's CDR3 is CGLRDRNNEKLFF. DNA of the CDR3: TGCGGCCTCCGGGACAGGAATAATGAAAAACTGTTTTTT. V and J are TRBV29-1 and TRBJ1-4; 8 nucleotides match TRBD1. Germline V gene data show CDR1 as SQVTM and CDR2 as ANQGSEA. There are 13 residues in the CDR3.

The chain couples TRBV5-4 to TRBJ2-5, with a possible D match to TRBD2 (6 bases). The CDR3 covers 14 residues. Trimming stripped 0 bases from V and 4 bases from J, with 10 bases between. Germline V gene lookup returns CDR1 SGHNT and CDR2 YYREEE (reference sequence). CDR3 loop: CASSLGGARETQYF. The CDR3 DNA sequence: TGTGCCAGCAGCTTGGGCGGGGCGAGAGAGACCCAGTACTTC.